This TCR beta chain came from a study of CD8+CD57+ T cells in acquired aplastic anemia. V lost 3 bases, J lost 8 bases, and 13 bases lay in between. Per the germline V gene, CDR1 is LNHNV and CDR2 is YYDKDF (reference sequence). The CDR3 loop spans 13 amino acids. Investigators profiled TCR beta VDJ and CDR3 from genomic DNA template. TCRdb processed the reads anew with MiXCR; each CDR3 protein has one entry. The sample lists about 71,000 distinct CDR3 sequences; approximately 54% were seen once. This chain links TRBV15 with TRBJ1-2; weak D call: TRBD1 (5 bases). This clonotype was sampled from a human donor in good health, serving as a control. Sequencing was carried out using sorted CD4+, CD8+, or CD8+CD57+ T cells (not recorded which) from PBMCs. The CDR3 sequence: CATSSSGGEGYTF. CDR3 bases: TGTGCCACCAGCAGCTCCGGGGGGGAAGGCTACACCTTC. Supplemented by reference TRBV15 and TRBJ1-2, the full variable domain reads DAMVIQNPRYQVTQFGKPVTLSCSQTLNHNVMYWYQQKSSQAPKLLFHYYDKDFNNEADTPDNFQSRRPNTSFCFLDIRSPGLGDTAMYLCATSSSGGEGYTFGSGTRLTVV.